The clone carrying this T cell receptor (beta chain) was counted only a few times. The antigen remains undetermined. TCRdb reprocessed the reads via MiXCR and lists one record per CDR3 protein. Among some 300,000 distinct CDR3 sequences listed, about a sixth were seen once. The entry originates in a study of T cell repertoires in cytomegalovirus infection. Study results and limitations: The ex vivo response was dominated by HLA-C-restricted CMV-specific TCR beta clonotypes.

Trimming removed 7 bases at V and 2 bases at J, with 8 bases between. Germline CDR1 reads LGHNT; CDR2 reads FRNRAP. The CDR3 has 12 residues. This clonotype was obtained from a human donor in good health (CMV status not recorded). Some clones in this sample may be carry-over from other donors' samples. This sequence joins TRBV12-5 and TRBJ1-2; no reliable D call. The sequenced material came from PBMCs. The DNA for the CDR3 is TGTGCTAGTGCGGAAGGGAACTATGGCTACACCTTC. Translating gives CASAEGNYGYTF.